The next 12 T cell receptor beta chains were all read from a single sample in a study of blood T cell repertoires in COVID-19. Sequencing was performed with immunoSEQ multiplex PCR; in TCRdb, only in-frame clones are kept and a portion is missing. Among about 26,000 clones, about 92% were seen once, and the ten largest hold around 2%. Source material: peripheral blood. The origin of the receptors is a human donor in a cohort sampled during active COVID-19.

In regard to this clone: This CDR3 is also generated by other DNA sequences in the sample. The chain couples TRBV3-1 (or the pseudogene TRBV3-2) to TRBJ1-1; 7 bases are shared with TRBD1. Germline V gives CDR1 LGHDT, CDR2 YNNKEL (reference sequence). The CDR3 is made up of 14 amino acids. The V segment lost 3 bases and the J segment 0 bases; nucleotides outside the gene matches: 1. The CDR3 DNA reads as TGTGCCAGCAGCCACCAGGGGGTGAACACTGAAGCTTTCTTT. This codes for CASSHQGVNTEAFF.

The DNA for the CDR3 is TGTGCCAGCAGCCCCCCTAACTCGGGCGAGCAGTACTTC. Translating it yields CASSPPNSGEQYF. The chain recombines TRBV12-3 or TRBV12-4 with TRBJ2-7; D gene uncertain. Trimming shortened V by 6 bases and J by 6 bases, and 15 bases separated the two germline ends. The CDR3 is made up of 13 amino acids.

The V call is TRBV5-4, the J call TRBJ2-3; D perhaps matches TRBD2 (5 bases). V was trimmed by 0 bases and J by 1 base, leaving 9 bases between them. The CDR3 has 15 amino acids. Germline CDR1 reads SGHNT; CDR2 reads YYREEE (reference sequence). CDR3 in DNA: TGTGCCAGCAGCTTGGGGGGAGTGGGCACAGATACGCAGTATTTT. Translation gives CASSLGGVGTDTQYF.

The chain is built from TRBV5-1 and TRBJ2-5; TRBD2 might be the D (5 bases). The CDR3 covers 13 residues. The germline gives CDR1 SGHRS, CDR2 YFSETQ. Trimming stripped 4 bases from V and 3 bases from J, with 10 bases between. The CDR3 region has the DNA TGCGCCAGCAGCCCCCAAGCGGAAGAGACCCAGTACTTC. This sequence encodes CASSPQAEETQYF.

The rearrangement links TRBV3-1 (or the pseudogene TRBV3-2) to TRBJ1-6, with D maybe TRBD1 (5 bases). The germline V and J ends were trimmed by 4 bases and 7 bases, with 11 bases remaining between them. Germline V gene sequence: CDR1 LGHDT, CDR2 YNNKEL (reference sequence). The length of the CDR3 is 14 residues. The CDR3 bases are TGTGCCAGCAGCCCCAGGGTGGGAAATTCACCCCTCCACTTT. It is translated as CASSPRVGNSPLHF.

The chain employs TRBV28 and TRBJ2-3, with 8 nucleotides matching TRBD2. This CDR3 region has 16 residues. The germline V gene encodes CDR1 MDHEN and CDR2 SYDVKM. With 6 bases clipped from V and 0 bases from J, the junction kept 8 bases outside the gene matches. Here the CDR3 reads CASSPGGSISTDTQYF. The CDR3 DNA reads TGTGCCAGCAGCCCGGGGGGGTCCATTAGCACAGATACGCAGTATTTT.

This clone has more than one count but fewer than ten. This sequence joins TRBV3-1 (or the pseudogene TRBV3-2) and TRBJ2-1; 8 positions agree with TRBD2. Trimming at V came to 1 base and at J to 4 bases, leaving 6 bases not matched to a gene. Germline lookup yields CDR1 LGHDT and CDR2 YNNKEL (reference sequence). The CDR3 contains 16 residues. The CDR3 DNA reads as TGTGCCAGCAGCCAAGTAAGTAGCGGGACGTACAATGAGCAGTTCTTC. Amino acids: CASSQVSSGTYNEQFF.

J is TRBJ1-1 and V is TRBV12-3 or TRBV12-4; a weak D match, TRBD1 (6 bases). There are 13 residues in the CDR3. Trimming removed 5 bases at V and 1 base at J, with 8 bases between. CDR3: CASSQQGNTEAFF. CDR3 sequence (DNA): TGTGCCAGCAGTCAACAGGGGAACACTGAAGCTTTCTTT.

The chain recombines TRBV5-1 with TRBJ2-7, with D tentatively TRBD1 (7 bases). The CDR3 sequence is 14 residues long. From germline, CDR1 is SGHRS and CDR2 YFSETQ. Trimming stripped 2 bases from V and 7 bases from J, with 16 bases between. This chain's CDR3 is CASSFQGGTGEQYF. In nucleotides, the CDR3 is TGCGCCAGCAGCTTCCAGGGGGGTACTGGGGAGCAGTACTTC.

The chain uses TRBV5-4 and TRBJ1-1; D may be TRBD1 (6 bases). V was cut by 0 bases and J by 4 bases, with 7 bases left in between. Germline V gene lookup returns CDR1 SGHNT and CDR2 YYREEE (reference sequence). This CDR3 region has 13 residues. CDR3 sequence: CASSLEGGTEAFF. The CDR3 bases are TGTGCCAGCAGCTTGGAAGGGGGCACTGAAGCTTTCTTT. The whole variable domain, filled in from reference TRBV5-4 and TRBJ1-1, reads ETGVTQSPTHLIKTRGQQVTLRCSSQSGHNTVSWYQQALGQGPQFIFQYYREEENGRGNFPPRFSGLQFPNYSSELNVNALELDDSALYLCASSLEGGTEAFFGQGTRLTVV.

The chain links TRBV19 to TRBJ1-1; D may be TRBD1 (5 bases). The CDR3 has 18 amino acids. The germline gives CDR1 LNHDA, CDR2 SQIVND (reference sequence). Trimming stripped 0 bases from V and 0 bases from J, with 17 bases between. CDR3 region: CASSIDVPRQILNTEAFF. DNA of the CDR3: TGTGCCAGTAGTATAGATGTACCGAGACAGATCCTGAACACTGAAGCTTTCTTT.

J is TRBJ1-5 and V is TRBV3-1 (or the pseudogene TRBV3-2); maybe TRBD1 (5 bases). The V end was cut by 2 bases, the J end by 0 bases, with 14 bases between. The length of the CDR3 is 17 residues. Germline values: CDR1 LGHDT, CDR2 YNNKEL (reference sequence). CDR3 amino acids: CASSQSGLRLSNQPQHF. The CDR3 region has the DNA TGTGCCAGCAGCCAATCAGGGTTACGTCTTAGCAATCAGCCCCAGCATTTT.